Listed here are 19 T cell receptor beta chains from one sample, sequenced in a study of T cells expressing NK-cell markers. After re-calling the 5' RACE reads, TCRdb lists one entry per CDR3 protein, DNA absent. This sample contains hundreds of thousands of distinct CDR3 sequences. Sample: blood T cells: a sorted CD56 or NKG2C T cell subset, CD4+ or CD8+ T cells, or bulk PBMC T cells (not recorded which). The receptors were gathered from a woman aged 18 to 69 in good health.

The gene calls are TRBV10-3 and TRBJ2-3; TCRdb's D call of TRBD2 is untestable without DNA. This CDR3 spans 15 amino acids. From germline, CDR1 is ENHRY and CDR2 SYGVKD. CDR3 region: CAISTGSLSTDTQYF.

CDR3 loop: CASSLGLASGHNEQFF. The V and J genes are TRBV12-3 or TRBV12-4 and TRBJ2-1. The CDR3 totals 16 residues.

The V gene is TRBV11-2, the J gene TRBJ2-7. Per germline, CDR1 SGHAT and CDR2 FQNNGV. This CDR3 is built from 13 residues. The CDR3 loop is CASSTFSYYEQYF.

The V and J genes are TRBV18 and TRBJ1-5. Per the germline V gene, CDR1 is KGHSH and CDR2 is LQKENI. CDR3 length equals 14 residues. The CDR3 sequence: CASSRVDGNQPQHF.

V usage is TRBV20-1 and J usage is TRBJ2-1; the TRBD2 assignment by TCRdb is unverifiable without DNA. From germline, CDR1 is DFQATT and CDR2 SNEGSKA (reference sequence). The length of the CDR3 is 18 residues. This CDR3 is CSARRTAPSGQSYNEQFF.

The V call is TRBV20-1, the J call TRBJ2-5. The CDR3 extends over 12 amino acids. Germline CDR1 and CDR2: DFQATT and SNEGSKA (reference sequence). The CDR3 here is CSASRYQETQYF.

The chain recombines TRBV10-3 with TRBJ2-7. CDR1 is ENHRY and CDR2 is SYGVKD in the germline V gene. The CDR3 contains 14 residues. CDR3 sequence reads: CAISDTGGSYEQYF.

The V call is TRBV20-1, the J call TRBJ1-2; with no DNA, the TCRdb D assignment of TRBD1 cannot be verified. CDR3 length: 12 amino acids. Germline lookup yields CDR1 DFQATT and CDR2 SNEGSKA (reference sequence). The CDR3 spells CIQGGQTGGYTF.

The chain combines TRBV5-1 with TRBJ2-1; TCRdb calls TRBD1, which cannot be checked without DNA. CDR1 is SGHRS and CDR2 is YFSETQ in the germline V gene. The CDR3 spans 13 residues. The CDR3 is CASSLYTGAEQFF.

The CDR3: CASSQRMTLAGSYEQYF. This chain links TRBV3-1 with TRBJ2-7. Germline-derived CDR1 and CDR2 are LGHDT and YNNKEL (reference sequence). The CDR3 consists of 17 residues.

The gene calls are TRBV11-2 and TRBJ1-3; TCRdb reports TRBD1, a call that lacks DNA to check it against. The CDR3 sequence is 13 residues long. From germline, CDR1 is SGHAT and CDR2 FQNNGV. The CDR3 loop is CASSSGQGNTIYF.

The V call is TRBV25-1, the J call TRBJ1-6; TCRdb's D call of TRBD1 is untestable without DNA. CDR3 size: 14 residues. The V gene's germline CDR1 is MGHDK and CDR2 SYGVNS. The chain's CDR3 is CASSEPPGSSPLHF. The entire variable domain, with the rest obtained from reference TRBV25-1 and TRBJ1-6, is as follows: EADIYQTPRYLVIGTGKKITLECSQTMGHDKMYWYQQDPGMELHLIHYSYGVNSTEKGDLSSESTVSRIRTEHFPLTLESARPSHTSQYLCASSEPPGSSPLHFGNGTRLTVT.

V usage is TRBV4-2 and J usage is TRBJ2-7; TCRdb outputs TRBD1, but without DNA this stays unchecked. The CDR3 totals 14 residues. Germline CDR1 reads LGHNA; CDR2 reads YNFKEQ. CDR3: CASSPGQQAYEQYF.

The chain is built from TRBV7-2 and TRBJ1-5. CDR1 and CDR2 (germline): SGHTA, FQGNSA. The CDR3 runs to 13 residues. The CDR3 region is CASSFERVQPQHF.

The V and J genes are TRBV18 and TRBJ2-5; the D gene TCRdb calls, TRBD2, cannot be checked with no DNA. Germline CDR1 is KGHSH and CDR2 is LQKENI. The CDR3 length is 16 residues. The CDR3 sequence is CASSSTSGTGVETQYF.

CDR3 loop: CASSTTPDSISNIEKLFF. This rearrangement joins TRBV7-8 to TRBJ1-4. The CDR3 runs to 18 residues. Per germline, CDR1 SGHVS and CDR2 FQNEAQ.

This chain links TRBV6-1 with TRBJ1-1. Germline-derived CDR1 and CDR2 are MNHNS and SASEGT. The CDR3 spans 14 residues. The CDR3 loop is CASRLDGQNTEAFF.

The chain has TRBV7-2 and TRBJ1-4; there is no DNA to check the TCRdb D call of TRBD1. Germline V gene data show CDR1 as SGHTA and CDR2 as FQGNSA. The CDR3 loop spans 14 amino acids. This chain's CDR3 is CASTSYGQLEKLFF. Full variable domain (outside the CDR3, taken from reference TRBV7-2 and TRBJ1-4): GAGVSQSPSNKVTEKGKDVELRCDPISGHTALYWYRQSLGQGLEFLIYFQGNSAPDKSGLPSDRFSAERTGGSVSTLTIQRTQQEDSAVYLCASTSYGQLEKLFFGSGTQLSVL.

This chain joins TRBV3-1 and TRBJ2-1. CDR3 length: 11 residues. Germline assignment: CDR1 LGHDT and CDR2 YNNKEL (reference sequence). CDR3 in amino acids: CASSLNNEQFF.